This T cell receptor (beta chain) was recorded in a study of control samples from healthy donors and cancer patients. Repertoires were generated with immunoSEQ multiplex PCR, while TCRdb's copy carries only in-frame clones and drops some. The repertoire holds over 200,000 clones, with over 75% as singletons. V lost 6 bases and J lost 8, with 10 bases in between. The CDR3 covers 12 residues. CDR1 is SNHLY and CDR2 is FYNNEI in the germline V gene. This receptor was identified in an older woman with lung cancer. Sequences were obtained from PBMCs. This chain links TRBV2 with TRBJ1-4; D gene unclear. CDR3 protein: CASSAVGEKLFF. CDR3 nucleotide sequence: TGTGCCAGCAGCGCGGTTGGGGAAAAACTGTTTTTT. Full variable domain (remainder filled in from reference TRBV2 and TRBJ1-4): EPEVTQTPSHQVTQMGQEVILRCVPISNHLYFYWYRQILGQKVEFLVSFYNNEISEKSEIFDDQFSVERPDGSNFTLKIRSTKLEDSAMYFCASSAVGEKLFFGSGTQLSVL.